This paragraph covers one T cell receptor (beta chain) sequence. The data were obtained in a study of cytomegalovirus exposure and HLA in healthy donors. With 60 Vbeta and 13 Jbeta primers, the PCR was carried out. The repertoire was sequenced with immunoSEQ multiplex PCR; TCRdb's copy has only in-frame clones and lacks some. This table has 150,000 to 200,000 clones, 79% appearing once. Germline trimming cut 7 bases from V and 4 bases from J; bases unmatched to any gene: 6. Germline lookup yields CDR1 SGHTA and CDR2 FQGNSA. The length of the CDR3 is 14 residues. The genes are TRBV7-2 and TRBJ1-2; 10 bases are shared with TRBD1. The sequenced sample was PBMCs. This clonotype was sampled from a woman in her 50s in good health and CMV-seronegative. This CDR3 reads CASNDRGLSYGYTF. In DNA form, the CDR3 reads TGTGCCAGCAACGACAGGGGGCTGAGCTATGGCTACACCTTC.